Below, one TCR beta chain is given with its context. Antigen: not known. This entry is derived from a study of tumor-infiltrating lymphocytes in localized non-small cell lung cancer. General study results and limits: Not all patients were TCR sequenced, owing to tissue quantity. TCRbeta sequencing showed higher T cell infiltration in tumors than uninvolved lung. T-cell fraction did not differ between immunotypes IM1 and IM2. Different pieces of the same tissue went to different assays, confounding technical variation with intratumor heterogeneity.

Germline-derived CDR1 and CDR2 are MGHRA and YSYEKL. The CDR3 totals 17 residues. The V gene end was trimmed by 3 bases and the J gene end by 5 bases; junction bases not matched to a gene: 10. Method: immunoSEQ multiplex PCR; TCRdb's copy keeps in-frame clones and lacks some. The repertoire holds just under 30,000 clones, with approximately 85% as singletons. The sample comprised lung tumor tissue. This receptor was obtained from a human donor with non-small cell lung cancer. The chain carries TRBV4-1 and TRBJ2-5, with 12 nucleotides matching TRBD2. CDR3 DNA sequence: TGCGCCAGCAGCCAGATGAAACTAGCGGGGGGCGGGGAGACCCAGTACTTC. Protein sequence: CASSQMKLAGGGETQYF.